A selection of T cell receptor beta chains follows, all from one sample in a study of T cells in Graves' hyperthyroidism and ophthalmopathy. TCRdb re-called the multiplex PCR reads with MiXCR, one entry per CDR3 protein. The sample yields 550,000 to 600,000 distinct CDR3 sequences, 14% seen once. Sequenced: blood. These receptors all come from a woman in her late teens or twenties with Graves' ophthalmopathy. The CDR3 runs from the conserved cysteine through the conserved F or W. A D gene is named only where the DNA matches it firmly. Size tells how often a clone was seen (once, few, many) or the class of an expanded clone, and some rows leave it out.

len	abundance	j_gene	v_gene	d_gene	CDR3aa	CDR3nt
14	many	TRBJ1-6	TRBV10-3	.	CASRAQGDNSPLHF	TGTGCCTCTCGAGCCCAGGGTGATAATTCACCCCTCCACTTT
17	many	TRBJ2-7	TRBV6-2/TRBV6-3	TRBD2	CASSYSPLAASSYEQYF	TGTGCCAGCAGTTACTCACCACTAGCGGCAAGCTCCTACGAGCAGTACTTC
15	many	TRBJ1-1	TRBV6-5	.	CASSYSNQWSGKTFF	TGTGCCAGCAGTTACTCGAATCAGTGGTCAGGGAAAACTTTCTTT
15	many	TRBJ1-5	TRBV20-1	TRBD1	CSARHTGGGNQPQHF	TGCAGTGCTAGACATACAGGGGGCGGCAATCAGCCCCAGCATTTT
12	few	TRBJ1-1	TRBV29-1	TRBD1	CSVSQGAIEAFF	TGCAGCGTTTCACAGGGGGCCATTGAAGCTTTCTTT
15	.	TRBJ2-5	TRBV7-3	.	CASSFSRDQQETQYF	TGTGCCAGCAGCTTTTCCCGGGACCAACAAGAGACCCAGTACTTC
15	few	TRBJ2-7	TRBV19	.	CASSLAYRDFYEQYF	TGTGCCAGTAGTTTAGCTTACAGGGATTTCTACGAGCAGTACTTC
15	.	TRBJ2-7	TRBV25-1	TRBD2	CASSGQREWSYEQYF	TGTGCCAGCAGTGGTCAGCGGGAGTGGTCCTACGAGCAGTACTTC
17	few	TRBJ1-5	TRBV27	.	CAGFPGTANNSNQPQHF	TGTGCCGGGTTTCCCGGGACCGCGAATAATAGCAATCAGCCCCAGCATTTT
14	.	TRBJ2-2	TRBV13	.	CASSPEVRTGELFF	TGTGCCAGCAGCCCGGAGGTTCGAACCGGGGAGCTGTTTTTT
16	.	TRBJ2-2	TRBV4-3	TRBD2	CASSSLGTSAHGELFF	TGCGCCAGCAGCTCTTTGGGGACTAGCGCTCACGGGGAGCTGTTTTTT
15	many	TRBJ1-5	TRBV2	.	CASSERLNSNQPQHF	TGTGCCAGCAGTGAACGGTTAAATAGCAATCAGCCCCAGCATTTT
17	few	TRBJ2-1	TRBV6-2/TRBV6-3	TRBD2	CASSPWRREGGPNEQFF	TGTGCCAGCAGTCCTTGGAGGCGGGAGGGCGGACCTAATGAGCAGTTCTTC
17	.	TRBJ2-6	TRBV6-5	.	CASSYFPPSSGANVLTF	TGTGCCAGCAGTTACTTCCCCCCCAGCTCTGGGGCCAACGTCCTGACTTTC
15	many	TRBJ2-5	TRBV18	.	CASSPRTAFQETQYF	TGTGCCAGCTCACCTCGGACGGCCTTCCAAGAGACCCAGTACTTC
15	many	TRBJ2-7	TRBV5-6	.	CASSLYLADAYEQYF	TGTGCCAGCAGCTTGTATTTAGCGGATGCCTACGAGCAGTACTTC
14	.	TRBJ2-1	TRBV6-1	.	CASSEGTTHNEQFF	TGTGCCAGCAGTGAAGGGACTACACACAATGAGCAGTTCTTC
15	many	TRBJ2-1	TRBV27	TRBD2	CASSLRLAGYNEQFF	TGTGCCAGCAGTCTCAGACTAGCGGGATACAATGAGCAGTTCTTC
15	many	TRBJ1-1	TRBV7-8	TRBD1	CASSPGGQTYTEAFF	TGTGCCAGCAGCCCAGGGGGACAGACATACACTGAAGCTTTCTTT
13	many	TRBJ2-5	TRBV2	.	CASSRTGRETQYF	TGTGCCAGCAGTCGAACGGGCCGGGAGACCCAGTACTTC
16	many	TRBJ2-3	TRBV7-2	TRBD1	CASSLVGTGSTDTQYF	TGTGCCAGCAGCTTAGTCGGGACAGGTAGCACAGATACGCAGTATTTT
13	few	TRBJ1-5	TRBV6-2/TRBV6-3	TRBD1	CASSDRVAQPQHF	TGTGCCAGCAGTGACAGGGTCGCTCAGCCCCAGCATTTT
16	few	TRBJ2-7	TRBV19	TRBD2	CASSHYLSGRAYEQYF	TGTGCCAGTAGCCACTATTTGAGCGGGAGGGCCTACGAGCAGTACTTC
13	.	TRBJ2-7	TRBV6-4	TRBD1	CASPGQWVSEQYF	TGTGCCAGTCCGGGACAGTGGGTTTCCGAGCAGTACTTC
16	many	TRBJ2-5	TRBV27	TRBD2	CASSYGLAGGEETQYF	TGTGCCAGCAGTTATGGACTAGCGGGAGGGGAAGAGACCCAGTACTTC
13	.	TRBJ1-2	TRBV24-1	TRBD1	CATSDPDRGLYTF	TGTGCCACCAGTGACCCTGACAGGGGACTATACACCTTC
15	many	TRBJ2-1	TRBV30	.	CAWSVRPGAVNEQFF	TGTGCCTGGAGTGTCCGGCCGGGAGCCGTCAATGAGCAGTTCTTC
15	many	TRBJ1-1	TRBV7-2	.	CASSLRGYGADEAFF	TGTGCCAGCAGCTTAAGGGGGTATGGGGCGGATGAAGCTTTCTTT
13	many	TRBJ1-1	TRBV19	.	CASKDPLNTEAFF	TGTGCCAGTAAGGATCCATTGAACACTGAAGCTTTCTTT
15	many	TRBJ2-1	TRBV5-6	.	CASSFRSFHYNEQFF	TGTGCCAGCAGCTTTCGGTCGTTCCACTACAATGAGCAGTTCTTC
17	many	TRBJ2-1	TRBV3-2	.	CASSREPRGGPHNEQFF	TGTGCCAGCAGCCGCGAGCCCAGGGGAGGCCCTCACAATGAGCAGTTCTTC
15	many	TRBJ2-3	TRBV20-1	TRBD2	CSAEQAGSGADTQYF	TGCAGTGCTGAACAAGCGGGATCAGGAGCAGATACGCAGTATTTT
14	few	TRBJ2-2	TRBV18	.	CASSPKRSTGELFF	TGTGCCAGCTCACCAAAGCGAAGCACCGGGGAGCTGTTTTTT
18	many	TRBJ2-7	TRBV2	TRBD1	CASSYRDRVSVVLYEQYF	TGTGCCAGCAGTTACCGGGACAGGGTTTCGGTCGTCCTTTACGAGCAGTACTTC
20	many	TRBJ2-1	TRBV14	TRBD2	CASSRLIGTSGSRSYNEQFF	TGTGCCAGCAGCCGCCTGATCGGGACTAGCGGGAGTCGGTCCTACAATGAGCAGTTCTTC
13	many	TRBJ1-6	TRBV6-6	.	CASSYSRDSPLHF	TGTGCCAGCAGTTACTCGAGGGATTCACCCCTCCACTTT